This T cell receptor beta chain originates from a study of cytotoxic CD8 clonotypes in ibrutinib-treated CLL. Across the whole study: Across the patients, roughly ten were relapsed/refractory, over 14 treatment-naive and about 17 IGHV unmutated. Partial response occurred in approximately 24 patients and complete response in 2; at median approximately 68 months, roughly 15 remained remitted and approximately 12 progressed. Study-level findings and limits: Upon ibrutinib response clonality rose, and upon progression it fell back toward baseline.

In germline, CDR1 is MNHEY, CDR2 SVGAGI. J gave up 6 bases and V 7 bases, and 5 bases lay outside the gene matches. CDR3 length equals 13 residues. The data were produced by immunoSEQ multiplex PCR, yet TCRdb's version contains in-frame clones alone and is incomplete. The sample contains just over 200,000 clones, more than 65% of which appear only once. To note about this clone: Its target is not known.

Cryopreserved PBMCs were the source of around 2 micrograms of genomic DNA, which went to TCR beta libraries. This clonotype was sampled from a human donor with chronic lymphocytic leukemia. The sequenced sample was PBMCs, obtained after 12 months of ibrutinib treatment. The rearrangement uses TRBV6-5 and TRBJ2-7, with TRBD2 matching 11 bases. CDR3 in amino acids: CASNSGRASEQYF. The CDR3 coding sequence is TGTGCCAGCAATAGCGGGAGGGCCAGCGAGCAGTACTTC.